This T cell receptor beta chain is drawn from a study of identical twins. Study observations and caveats: Abundant cord blood beta clonotypes carried fewer insertions; memory repertoires showed none. Because invariant MAIT and iNKT cells could be present, zero-insertion analyses could be partly confounded.

This clonotype has at least ten counts. Its antigen is not known. cDNA carried unique molecular identifiers, and a universal primer site was added by template switching. TCRdb recomputed calls from the 5' RACE reads with MiXCR, one row per CDR3 protein. The sample consists of approximately 470,000 distinct CDR3 sequences, 13% to 15% of them appearing once. Trimming pared 6 bases from V and 0 bases from J, leaving 8 bases between. CDR1 is SNHLY, CDR2 FYNNEI, per germline. This CDR3 is built from 13 residues. These data were also filed under a second study, of yellow fever vaccine responses in identical twins. That work states: On the reported evidence, twins' vaccine T cell responses seemed partly convergent and partly personalized.

The rearrangement joins TRBV2 to TRBJ1-1; no firm D call. Sequencing was performed on CD4+ T cells sorted from blood. The receptor was isolated from a young woman in good health. The CDR3 nucleotides are TGTGCCAGCAGGGTTAGCCTGAACACTGAAGCTTTCTTT. Translating gives CASRVSLNTEAFF.